These T cell receptor beta chains were read from a single sample in a study of cytomegalovirus exposure and HLA in healthy donors. TCRdb's table, derived via immunoSEQ multiplex PCR, lists solely in-frame clones and lacks some. The sample records more than 50,000 clones, around 75% being singletons. The sequenced material came from PBMCs. Receptors were obtained from a woman between 35 and 50 years old in good health and CMV-seropositive. Each CDR3 is given with its conserved first and last residue. D genes are given only for firm matches. Not all rows give a size; the values are once, few, many and, for expanded clones, a class.

j_gene	v_gene	abundance	d_gene	CDR3aa	CDR3nt
TRBJ2-2	TRBV29-1	once	TRBD1	CSVGQGTTGELFF	TGCAGCGTCGGACAGGGAACCACCGGGGAGCTGTTTTTT
TRBJ1-2	TRBV29-1	once	.	CSVVEYGYTF	TGCAGCGTTGTGGAGTATGGCTACACCTTC
TRBJ1-3	TRBV19	.	.	CASSIIRQSSGNTIYF	TGTGCCAGTAGTATAATCAGGCAGAGCTCTGGAAACACCATATATTTT
TRBJ2-1	TRBV30	once	TRBD1	CAWRLAGGAEQFF	TGTGCCTGGAGGCTGGCAGGGGGCGCCGAGCAGTTCTTC
TRBJ2-1	TRBV18	.	TRBD2	CASSPPTRGKQFF	TGTGCCAGCTCACCACCGACGCGGGGGAAGCAGTTCTTC
TRBJ2-2	TRBV21-1	.	.	CASSKDGQGGGTGELFF	TGTGCCAGCAGCAAAGATGGACAGGGCGGGGGCACCGGGGAGCTGTTTTTT
TRBJ2-2	TRBV5-1	.	.	CATKTLGGNTGELFF	TGCGCCACCAAGACATTGGGGGGGAACACCGGGGAGCTGTTTTTT
TRBJ2-3	TRBV6-4	.	.	CASSVASTDTQYF	TGTGCCAGCAGTGTGGCTAGCACAGATACGCAGTATTTT
TRBJ1-4	TRBV6-5	few	.	CASSYSGGRGEKLFF	TGTGCCAGCAGTTACAGCGGGGGAAGGGGGGAAAAACTGTTTTTT
TRBJ1-1	TRBV7-2	once	TRBD1	CASSSGQGTHTEAFF	TGTGCCAGCAGCTCGGGACAGGGGACCCACACTGAAGCTTTCTTT
TRBJ2-7	TRBV6-1	.	TRBD1	CASTFGQGTYEQYF	TGTGCCAGCACCTTTGGACAGGGGACCTACGAGCAGTACTTC
TRBJ2-7	TRBV4-3	.	.	CASSQDGQGGYEQYF	TGCGCCAGCAGCCAAGATGGGCAGGGAGGCTACGAGCAGTACTTC
TRBJ1-3	TRBV7-2	.	TRBD1	CASSLGTVISGNTIYF	TGTGCCAGCAGCCTGGGGACAGTAATCTCTGGAAACACCATATATTTT
TRBJ1-2	TRBV27	.	TRBD1	CASSPSDRGYGYTF	TGTGCCAGCAGTCCCTCGGACAGGGGATATGGCTACACCTTC
TRBJ1-5	TRBV18	few	.	CASSPTGAFSNQPQHF	TGTGCCAGCTCACCAACAGGCGCCTTTAGCAATCAGCCCCAGCATTTT
TRBJ2-6	TRBV7-9	.	TRBD1	CASSPDRGRTGANVLTF	TGTGCCAGCAGCCCAGACAGGGGGCGCACCGGGGCCAACGTCCTGACTTTC
TRBJ2-3	TRBV7-3	.	TRBD2	CASSSPTSGGLTDTQYF	TGTGCCAGCAGCTCTCCAACTAGCGGGGGGCTCACAGATACGCAGTATTTT
TRBJ1-4	TRBV10-1	.	.	CASSDGEKLFF	TGCGCCAGCAGTGACGGGGAAAAACTGTTTTTT
TRBJ2-6	TRBV4-1	.	TRBD2	CASSPPRGGGANVLTF	TGCGCCAGCAGCCCCCCCCGGGGGGGTGGGGCCAACGTCCTGACTTTC
TRBJ1-1	TRBV5-6	medium-sized	TRBD1	CASSLGTDRGTEAFF	TGTGCCAGCAGCCTCGGGACAGATCGAGGCACTGAAGCTTTCTTT
TRBJ1-1	TRBV15	.	TRBD1	CATSNRDRVEAFF	TGTGCCACCAGCAACCGGGACAGGGTGGAAGCTTTCTTT
TRBJ1-1	TRBV6-6	.	.	CASSPWGGNTEAFF	TGTGCCAGCAGTCCCTGGGGGGGAAACACTGAAGCTTTCTTT
TRBJ2-3	TRBV5-5	.	TRBD2	CASRFSGGGTDTQYF	TGTGCCAGCAGATTTAGCGGGGGGGGGACAGATACGCAGTATTTT
TRBJ2-1	TRBV19	.	.	CASSRPVGNSYNEQFF	TGTGCCAGTTCGAGGCCCGTAGGAAACTCCTACAATGAGCAGTTCTTC
TRBJ2-3	TRBV5-4	.	TRBD2	CASSPGGGANTQYF	TGTGCCAGCAGCCCGGGCGGGGGGGCAAATACGCAGTATTTT
TRBJ2-7	TRBV6-1	.	.	CASSEARQGTWGSYEQYF	TGTGCCAGCAGTGAAGCGCGGCAGGGCACGTGGGGCTCCTACGAGCAGTACTTC
TRBJ2-7	TRBV27	.	.	CASRENYEQYF	TGTGCCAGCAGGGAGAACTACGAGCAGTACTTC
TRBJ1-1	TRBV29-1	.	.	CSVEGGLTEAFF	TGCAGCGTCGAGGGGGGGCTCACTGAAGCTTTCTTT
TRBJ1-1	TRBV5-1	.	TRBD1	CASSFSDRGFTEAFF	TGCGCCAGCAGCTTCTCGGACAGGGGATTTACTGAAGCTTTCTTT
TRBJ2-1	TRBV7-9	.	TRBD1	CASSLERMGQGAPDEQFF	TGTGCCAGCAGCTTAGAAAGGATGGGTCAGGGGGCCCCTGATGAGCAGTTCTTC
TRBJ1-6	TRBV5-4	.	.	CASSFMEGSSPLHF	TGTGCCAGCAGCTTTATGGAGGGTTCGTCACCCCTCCACTTT
TRBJ2-5	TRBV19	.	.	CASSTGTSVGEQYF	TGTGCCAGTAGTACTGGGACATCTGTCGGAGAGCAGTACTTC
TRBJ1-2	TRBV6-5	.	.	CASRQEGYGYTF	TGTGCCAGCAGACAGGAGGGCTATGGCTACACCTTC